A single sample is the source of the 27 T cell receptor beta chains below, sequenced in a study of blood T cell repertoires in COVID-19. Profiling relied on immunoSEQ multiplex PCR, and the TCRdb table lists in-frame clones only, not all of them. This table has about 250,000 clones, approximately 86% appearing once. The source material was peripheral blood. The receptors derive from a man aged 80 or over with acute or convalescent COVID-19.

The CDR3 spells CASSTGTSTGETQYF. The CDR3 nucleotides are TGTGCCAGCAGCACCGGAACTAGCACCGGCGAGACCCAGTACTTC. V and J are TRBV9 and TRBJ2-5; D is possibly TRBD2 (6 bases). CDR1 is SGDLS and CDR2 is YYNGEE in the germline V gene. The CDR3 is made up of 15 amino acids. Trimming took 4 bases from V and 5 from J, leaving 18 bases between them.

The gene calls are TRBV7-9 and TRBJ2-6; a possible D gene is TRBD2 (7 bases). The CDR3 totals 16 residues. The germline V gene encodes CDR1 SEHNR and CDR2 FQNEAQ (reference sequence). Trimming shortened V by 5 bases and J by 3 bases, and 14 bases separated the two germline ends. The CDR3 sequence is CASSATGRGGANVLTF. The CDR3 DNA is TGTGCCAGCAGCGCAACAGGGAGGGGTGGGGCCAACGTCCTGACTTTC.

This clone was seen more than once but under ten times. V gene TRBV3-1 (or the pseudogene TRBV3-2) combines with J gene TRBJ1-2; 7 bases are a match to TRBD1. Germline V gene data show CDR1 as LGHDT and CDR2 as YNNKEL (reference sequence). The CDR3 length is 15 residues. The ends lost 2 bases at V and 3 bases at J; junction bases unmatched: 6. CDR3 amino acids: CASSQIPTGDYGYTF. CDR3 coding DNA: TGTGCCAGCAGCCAAATCCCTACAGGGGACTATGGCTACACCTTC.

The rearrangement links TRBV19 to TRBJ2-5; 9 nucleotides align to TRBD2. Losses at the gene ends were 3 bases for V and 4 bases for J; bases not matched to a gene: 3. The length of the CDR3 is 14 residues. CDR1 LNHDA and CDR2 SQIVND come from the germline V gene (reference sequence). The CDR3 sequence: CASSMAGGRETQYF. The CDR3, as DNA: TGTGCCAGTAGTATGGCGGGGGGGCGAGAGACCCAGTACTTC.

This clone showed up just a few times. One end of the junction is discordant with germline, which a read error may explain. The chain uses TRBV27 and TRBJ2-2; TRBD1 matches 7 bases. The CDR3 consists of 18 residues. The germline CDR1 and CDR2 sequences are MNHEY and SMNVEV (reference sequence). The CDR3 reads CASSLSRLTGSVTGELFF. Written as DNA, the CDR3 is TGTGCCAGCAGTCTATCCCGGTTGACAGGGTCTGTCACCGGGGAGCTGTTTTTT.

The J gene is TRBJ2-2, the V gene TRBV29-1; weak D call: TRBD2 (7 bases). Between the trimmed V and J ends, which lost 6 bases and 5 bases, there was a span of 13 bases. The CDR3 consists of 13 residues. The germline V gene has CDR1 SQVTM and CDR2 ANQGSEA. The CDR3 loop is CSVGHGGTGELFF. The CDR3, as DNA: TGCAGCGTGGGACACGGGGGGACCGGGGAGCTGTTTTTT.

The rearrangement uses TRBV27 and TRBJ2-1; 8 nucleotides agree with TRBD1. This CDR3 is 16 amino acids long. V gave up 5 bases and J gave up 0 bases; unmatched junction bases: 6. The V gene's germline CDR1 is MNHEY and CDR2 SMNVEV (reference sequence). CDR3 sequence (DNA): TGTGCCAGCAGTCCTGCCGGACAGGGCTCCTACAATGAGCAGTTCTTC. It translates to CASSPAGQGSYNEQFF.

CDR3 nucleotides: TGTGCCAGCAGCTTACAGTCGGGGGGGCTAGGTGAGCAGTTCTTC. Translation: CASSLQSGGLGEQFF. The V gene is TRBV7-2, the J gene TRBJ2-1; 8 bases map to TRBD2. V shed 2 bases, J shed 9 bases, and the junction held 9 bases outside the gene matches. The CDR3 has 15 residues. Germline CDR1 reads SGHTA; CDR2 reads FQGNSA.

The chain carries TRBV7-2 and TRBJ2-4, with 8 bases that match TRBD2. The CDR3 has 18 residues. With V trimmed by 0 bases and J by 0 bases, 7 bases remained unmatched. Germline CDR1 and CDR2: SGHTA and FQGNSA. The CDR3 is CASSLAASGSLAKNIQYF. CDR3 bases: TGTGCCAGCAGCTTAGCAGCTAGCGGGTCCCTAGCCAAAAACATTCAGTACTTC.

The chain's CDR3 is CASSLGTAQETQYF. Here the CDR3 DNA reads TGCGCCAGCAGCCTCGGGACAGCGCAAGAGACCCAGTACTTC. V and J are TRBV5-1 and TRBJ2-5, with 7 bases matching TRBD1. Germline lookup yields CDR1 SGHRS and CDR2 YFSETQ. V was clipped by 4 bases and J by 2 bases; unmatched bases: 5. The CDR3 is 14 amino acids. Full variable domain (outside the CDR3, taken from reference TRBV5-1 and TRBJ2-5): KAGVTQTPRYLIKTRGQQVTLSCSPISGHRSVSWYQQTPGQGLQFLFEYFSETQRNKGNFPGRFSGRQFSNSRSEMNVSTLELGDSALYLCASSLGTAQETQYFGPGTRLLVL.

The chain couples TRBV7-7 to TRBJ2-1; 11 bases line up with TRBD2. The CDR3 extends over 15 amino acids. J was trimmed by 7 bases and V by 5 bases; bases with no gene match: 7. Per germline, CDR1 SSHAT and CDR2 FNYEAQ (reference sequence). The CDR3 loop reads CASSDLAGGRNEQFF. In DNA form, the CDR3 reads TGTGCCAGCAGCGATTTAGCGGGGGGGCGGAATGAGCAGTTCTTC. The entire variable domain, with the rest obtained from reference TRBV7-7 and TRBJ2-1, is as follows: GAGVSQSPRYKVTKRGQDVTLRCDPISSHATLYWYQQALGQGPEFLTYFNYEAQPDKSGLPSDRFSAERPEGSISTLTIQRTEQRDSAMYRCASSDLAGGRNEQFFGPGTRLTVL.

Here the CDR3 reads CAIRDSSSYNEQFF. As DNA, the CDR3 is TGTGCCATTCGGGACTCCAGCTCCTACAATGAGCAGTTCTTC. The chain is built from TRBV28 and TRBJ2-1, with D maybe TRBD2 (6 bases). The CDR3 loop spans 14 amino acids. Per germline, CDR1 MDHEN and CDR2 SYDVKM. Trimming pared 10 bases from V and 0 bases from J, leaving 13 bases between.

A remark on this clone: This sample includes further DNA sequences coding for the same CDR3. CDR3 nucleotides: TGTGCCAGCAGCCCGGGACAGGGGGAGACCCAGTACTTC. This gives the protein CASSPGQGETQYF. V usage is TRBV12-3 or TRBV12-4 and J usage is TRBJ2-5, with 10 bases that match TRBD1. The CDR3 totals 13 residues. V trimming: 6 bases; J trimming: 5 bases; junction bases outside the gene matches: 3.

The V and J genes are TRBV2 and TRBJ2-1; 8 bases line up with TRBD1. The germline V gene has CDR1 SNHLY and CDR2 FYNNEI. This CDR3 has 13 residues. Trimming removed 6 bases from V and 9 bases from J; junction bases left unmatched: 7. This chain's CDR3 is CASRGQGLVEQFF. The CDR3 nucleotides are TGTGCCAGCAGAGGACAGGGATTGGTTGAGCAGTTCTTC.

The rearrangement joins TRBV9 to TRBJ2-1; 10 nucleotides agree with TRBD2. V shed 4 bases, J shed 6 bases, and the junction held 4 bases outside the gene matches. Germline CDR1 and CDR2: SGDLS and YYNGEE. The CDR3 consists of 14 residues. The CDR3 DNA reads TGTGCCAGCAGCCCTAGCGGGAGTATCAATGAGCAGTTCTTC. Protein sequence: CASSPSGSINEQFF.

This clone was seen only once. The chain links TRBV2 to TRBJ2-7; 9 bases map to TRBD1. CDR1 is SNHLY and CDR2 is FYNNEI in the germline V gene. This CDR3 spans 15 amino acids. V dropped 6 bases and J dropped 1; count of bases not matched to a gene: 7. In DNA, the CDR3 is TGTGCCAGCAGGAGAAGACAGGGGGAGTCCTACGAGCAGTACTTC. Translated, it gives CASRRRQGESYEQYF. The full variable domain, with the rest looked up from reference TRBV2 and TRBJ2-7, is EPEVTQTPSHQVTQMGQEVILRCVPISNHLYFYWYRQILGQKVEFLVSFYNNEISEKSEIFDDQFSVERPDGSNFTLKIRSTKLEDSAMYFCASRRRQGESYEQYFGPGTRLTVT.

This rearrangement joins TRBV19 to TRBJ2-1, with 7 bases identical to TRBD2. Germline V gives CDR1 LNHDA, CDR2 SQIVND (reference sequence). V was clipped by 5 bases and J by 7 bases; unmatched bases: 11. The CDR3 sequence is 15 residues long. CDR3 bases: TGTGCCAGTAGTTCTAGGGACTATATTGGAAATGAGCAGTTCTTC. It encodes CASSSRDYIGNEQFF.

In its sample, this clone was seen a few times. This sequence joins TRBV15 and TRBJ1-1, with 8 bases identical to TRBD1. V was pared by 1 base and J by 6 bases, with 7 bases of the junction left unmatched. The CDR3 has 15 residues. CDR1 is LNHNV, CDR2 YYDKDF, per germline (reference sequence). This CDR3 reads CATSRVPPDRAEAFF. The CDR3 DNA is TGTGCCACCAGCAGAGTGCCCCCGGACAGGGCTGAAGCTTTCTTT.

The chain is built from TRBV3-1 (or the pseudogene TRBV3-2) and TRBJ2-7, with 11 nucleotides matching TRBD2. Trimming took 3 bases from V and 5 from J; bases not matched to a gene: 6. CDR1 and CDR2 (germline): LGHDT, YNNKEL (reference sequence). The CDR3 is made up of 15 amino acids. CDR3 coding DNA: TGTGCCAGCAGCCACCTGTATAGCGGGGGGGACGAGCAGTACTTC. It specifies CASSHLYSGGDEQYF.

V gene TRBV6-5 combines with J gene TRBJ2-7, with TRBD1 as a possible D gene (5 bases). V lost 2 bases and J 3 bases, leaving 14 bases between the germline ends. This CDR3 is built from 15 residues. Germline V lookup: CDR1 MNHEY, CDR2 SVGAGI. This chain's CDR3 is CASSYPRQGFYEQYF. CDR3 in DNA: TGTGCCAGCAGTTACCCGCGGCAGGGCTTCTACGAGCAGTACTTC.

The table lists this clone with a count of one. The chain has TRBV12-5 and TRBJ1-5, with TRBD1 as a possible D gene (6 bases). Germline V gene sequence: CDR1 LGHNT, CDR2 FRNRAP. Trimming shortened V by 6 bases and J by 2 bases, and 14 bases separated the two germline ends. The CDR3 length is 15 residues. The CDR3 sequence: CASGPGGWGNQPQHF. The CDR3 nucleotides read TGTGCTAGTGGACCGGGGGGCTGGGGCAATCAGCCCCAGCATTTT.

The chain has TRBV29-1 and TRBJ1-1; 9 bases align to TRBD1. V lost 6 bases to trimming and J lost 0 bases; unmatched junction nucleotides: 8. Germline CDR1 and CDR2: SQVTM and ANQGSEA. The CDR3 runs 15 residues. CDR3 DNA sequence: TGCAGCGTCCATGAGACAGGGGGGTTGAACACTGAAGCTTTCTTT. Amino acid sequence: CSVHETGGLNTEAFF.

This clone was observed once. The V and J genes are TRBV29-1 and TRBJ2-7, with TRBD1 matching 8 bases. V was pared by 7 bases and J by 3 bases, with 5 bases of the junction left unmatched. The CDR3 runs to 12 residues. Germline V CDR1 and CDR2: SQVTM, ANQGSEA. The CDR3 protein is CSADRDGYEQYF. The CDR3 region has the DNA TGCAGCGCGGACAGGGATGGCTACGAGCAGTACTTC.

This chain links TRBV12-3 or TRBV12-4 with TRBJ1-4, with TRBD1 identical over 7 bases. The CDR3 extends over 13 amino acids. Trimming took 5 bases from V and 6 from J; bases not matched to a gene: 3. The CDR3 nucleotides read TGTGCCAGCAGTACAGGGGCTCATGAAAAACTGTTTTTT. This gives the protein CASSTGAHEKLFF.

The chain employs TRBV24-1 and TRBJ2-2; TRBD2 agrees at 11 bases. This CDR3 comprises 17 residues. Germline V gene lookup returns CDR1 KGHDR and CDR2 SFDVKD. With V trimmed by 2 bases and J by 7 bases, 8 bases remained unmatched. CDR3 amino acids: CATSDSRLAGRFGELFF. CDR3 coding DNA: TGTGCCACCAGTGATTCGAGACTAGCGGGAAGGTTCGGGGAGCTGTTTTTT.

This chain links TRBV11-3 with TRBJ2-3; 7 nucleotides agree with TRBD2. Germline CDR1 is SGHNT and CDR2 is YENEEA. Germline trimming cut 5 bases from V and 2 bases from J; bases unmatched to any gene: 4. The CDR3 is 14 residues long. CDR3: CASSPGTNTDTQYF. DNA of the CDR3: TGTGCCAGCAGCCCAGGGACTAACACAGATACGCAGTATTTT.

This rearrangement joins TRBV11-1 to TRBJ2-5; 12 bases align to TRBD2. CDR3 length equals 16 residues. The germline gives CDR1 SGHAT, CDR2 FQDESV (reference sequence). V lost 0 bases and J lost 2; bases outside the gene matches: 1. DNA of the CDR3: TGTGCCAGCAGCTTAGCACTAGCGGGAGGTCAAGAGACCCAGTACTTC. Amino acids: CASSLALAGGQETQYF. The complete variable domain, with remaining parts taken from reference TRBV11-1 and TRBJ2-5, reads EAEVAQSPRYKITEKSQAVAFWCDPISGHATLYWYRQILGQGPELLVQFQDESVVDDSQLPKDRFSAERLKGVDSTLKIQPAELGDSAMYLCASSLALAGGQETQYFGPGTRLLVL.